The clone carrying this T cell receptor beta chain came up a few times. Its antigen is as yet unknown. The sample comes from a study of human T cells and chemical hapten exposure. Whole-study context: Patch tests put 0.01% DPC on the upper back, read at 6 days.

Whole-study findings and limits: Patch test scores rose with PT1 expanded TCR counts, a positive correlation.

TCRdb re-called the RACE reads with MiXCR, one entry per CDR3 protein. The table has under 120,000 distinct CDR3 sequences, more than 9.5% seen once. Germline V CDR1 and CDR2: MNHEY, SMNVEV (reference sequence). The CDR3 runs to 15 residues. V lost 6 bases, J lost 0 bases, and 14 bases lay in between. Stated time point: patch test 1, 2 weeks after DPC sensitization. Treatment meaning: therapeutic diphenylcyclopropenone sensitization with weekly scalp DPC. The clonotype comes from a middle-aged woman with alopecia areata. Some clones in this sample may be carry-over from other donors' samples. The sequences come from whole blood, collected in connection with sensitization to the hapten diphenylcyclopropenone (DPC). The chain couples TRBV27 to TRBJ2-5; D may be TRBD1 or TRBD2 (5 bases each). The CDR3 nucleotides are TGTGCCAGCAGGGGCCAGGGCGGGCACCAAGAGACCCAGTACTTC. This sequence encodes CASRGQGGHQETQYF.